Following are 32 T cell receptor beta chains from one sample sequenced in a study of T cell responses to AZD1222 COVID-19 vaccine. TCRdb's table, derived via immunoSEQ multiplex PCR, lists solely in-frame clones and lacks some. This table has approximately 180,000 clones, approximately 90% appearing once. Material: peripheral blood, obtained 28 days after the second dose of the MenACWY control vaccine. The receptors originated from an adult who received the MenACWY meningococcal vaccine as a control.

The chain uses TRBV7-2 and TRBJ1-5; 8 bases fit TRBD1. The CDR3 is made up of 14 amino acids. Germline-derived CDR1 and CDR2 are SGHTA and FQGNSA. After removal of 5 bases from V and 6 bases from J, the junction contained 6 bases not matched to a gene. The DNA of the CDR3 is TGTGCCAGCAGCAGTGGACAGGGCGTTCAGCCCCAGCATTTT. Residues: CASSSGQGVQPQHF.

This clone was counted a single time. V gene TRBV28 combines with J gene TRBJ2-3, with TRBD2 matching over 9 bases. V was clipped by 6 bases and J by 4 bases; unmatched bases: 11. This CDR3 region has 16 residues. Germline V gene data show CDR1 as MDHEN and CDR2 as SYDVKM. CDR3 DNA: TGTGCCAGCAGCCAAGATAGCGGGAGTAATGCAGATACGCAGTATTTT. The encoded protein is CASSQDSGSNADTQYF. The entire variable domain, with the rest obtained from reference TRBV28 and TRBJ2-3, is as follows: DVKVTQSSRYLVKRTGEKVFLECVQDMDHENMFWYRQDPGLGLRLIYFSYDVKMKEKGDIPEGYSVSREKKERFSLILESASTNQTSMYLCASSQDSGSNADTQYFGPGTRLTVL.

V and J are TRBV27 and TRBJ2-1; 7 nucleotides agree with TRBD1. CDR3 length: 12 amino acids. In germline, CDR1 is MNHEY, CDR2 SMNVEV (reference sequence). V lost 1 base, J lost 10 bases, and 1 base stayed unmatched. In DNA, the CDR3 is TGTGCCAGCAGTTTATACAGGGGCGAGCAGTTCTTC. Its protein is CASSLYRGEQFF.

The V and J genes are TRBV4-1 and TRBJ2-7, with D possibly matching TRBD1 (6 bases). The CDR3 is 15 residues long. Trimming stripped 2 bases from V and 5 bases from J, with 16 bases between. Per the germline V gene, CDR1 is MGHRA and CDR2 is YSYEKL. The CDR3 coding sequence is TGCGCCAGCAGCCAACAAGGGAATGGGGGCGACGAGCAGTACTTC. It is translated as CASSQQGNGGDEQYF.

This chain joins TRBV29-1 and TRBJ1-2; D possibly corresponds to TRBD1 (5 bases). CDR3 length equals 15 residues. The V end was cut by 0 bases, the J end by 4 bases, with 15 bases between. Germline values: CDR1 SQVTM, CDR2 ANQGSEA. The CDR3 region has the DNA TGCAGCGTTGAAGAGGGTAGAGGGACGGCCTATGGCTACACCTTC. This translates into CSVEEGRGTAYGYTF.

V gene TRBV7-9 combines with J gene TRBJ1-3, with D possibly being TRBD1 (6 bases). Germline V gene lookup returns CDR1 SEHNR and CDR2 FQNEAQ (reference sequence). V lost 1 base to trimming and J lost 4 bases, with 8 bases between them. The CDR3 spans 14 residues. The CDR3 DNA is TGTGCCAGCAGCTTAGGACAGGCCGGAAACACCATATATTTT. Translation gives CASSLGQAGNTIYF.

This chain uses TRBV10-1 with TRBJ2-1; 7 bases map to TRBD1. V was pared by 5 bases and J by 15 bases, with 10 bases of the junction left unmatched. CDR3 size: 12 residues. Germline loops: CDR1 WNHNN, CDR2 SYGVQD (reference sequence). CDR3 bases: TGCGCCAGCAGTCCTAGCACAGGGGTAAGGTTCTTC. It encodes CASSPSTGVRFF.

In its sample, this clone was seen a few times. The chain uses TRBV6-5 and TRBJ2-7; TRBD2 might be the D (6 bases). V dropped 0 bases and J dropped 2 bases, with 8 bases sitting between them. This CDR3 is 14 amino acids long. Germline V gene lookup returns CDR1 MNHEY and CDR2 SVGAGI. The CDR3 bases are TGTGCCAGCAGTTACTCGGGACTTCCCTACGAGCAGTACTTC. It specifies CASSYSGLPYEQYF.

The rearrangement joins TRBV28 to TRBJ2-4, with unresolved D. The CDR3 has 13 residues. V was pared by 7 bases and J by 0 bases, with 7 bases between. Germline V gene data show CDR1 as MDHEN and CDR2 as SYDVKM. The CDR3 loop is CASTTIAKNIQYF. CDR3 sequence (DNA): TGTGCCAGCACCACCATAGCCAAAAACATTCAGTACTTC.

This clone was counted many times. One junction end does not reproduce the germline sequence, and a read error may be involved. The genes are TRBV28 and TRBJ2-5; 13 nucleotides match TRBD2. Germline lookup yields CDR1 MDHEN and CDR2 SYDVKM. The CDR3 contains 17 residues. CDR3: CASSIWTSGSSEETQYF. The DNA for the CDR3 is TGTGCCAGCAGTATATGGACTAGCGGGAGTTCGGAAGAGACCCAGTACTTC.

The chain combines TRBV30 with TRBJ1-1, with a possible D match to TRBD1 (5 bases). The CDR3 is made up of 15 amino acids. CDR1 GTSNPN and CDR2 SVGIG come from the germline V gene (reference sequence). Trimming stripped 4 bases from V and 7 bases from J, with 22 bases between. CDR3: CAWTHPGVGGGEAFF. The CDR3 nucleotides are TGTGCCTGGACTCATCCTGGGGTCGGTGGGGGTGAAGCTTTCTTT.

The CDR3 DNA follows: TGTGCCAGCAGTGCCGACATTATCCAAGAGACCCAGTACTTC. It translates to CASSADIIQETQYF. The gene calls are TRBV28 and TRBJ2-5; no clear D gene. The CDR3 runs to 14 residues. Germline lookup yields CDR1 MDHEN and CDR2 SYDVKM. V gave up 5 bases and J gave up 1 base, with 11 bases separating them.

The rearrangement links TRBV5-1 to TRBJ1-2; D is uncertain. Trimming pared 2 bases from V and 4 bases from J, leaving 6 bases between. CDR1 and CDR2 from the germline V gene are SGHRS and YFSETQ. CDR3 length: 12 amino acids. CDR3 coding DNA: TGCGCCAGCAGCTTTTCGGGCTATGGCTACACCTTC. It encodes CASSFSGYGYTF.

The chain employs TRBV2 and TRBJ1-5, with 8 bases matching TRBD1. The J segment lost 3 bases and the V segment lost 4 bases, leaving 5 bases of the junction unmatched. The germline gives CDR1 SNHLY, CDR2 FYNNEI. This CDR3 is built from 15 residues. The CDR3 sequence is CASSGQGLYNQPQHF. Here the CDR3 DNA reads TGTGCCAGCAGTGGACAGGGGCTATACAATCAGCCCCAGCATTTT.

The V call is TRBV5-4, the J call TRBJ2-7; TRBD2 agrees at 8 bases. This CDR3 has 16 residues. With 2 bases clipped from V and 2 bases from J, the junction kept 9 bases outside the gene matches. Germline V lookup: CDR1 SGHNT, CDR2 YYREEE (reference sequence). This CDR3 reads CASSLPTSGNAYEQYF. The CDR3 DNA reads TGTGCCAGCAGCTTACCCACTAGCGGTAACGCCTACGAGCAGTACTTC.

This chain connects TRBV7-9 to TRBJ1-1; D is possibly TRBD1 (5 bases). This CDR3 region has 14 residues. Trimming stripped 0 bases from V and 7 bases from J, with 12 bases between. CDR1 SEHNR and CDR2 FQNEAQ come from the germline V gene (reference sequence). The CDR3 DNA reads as TGTGCCAGCAGCTTAGCCCAGGGAACGTTTGAAGCTTTCTTT. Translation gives CASSLAQGTFEAFF.

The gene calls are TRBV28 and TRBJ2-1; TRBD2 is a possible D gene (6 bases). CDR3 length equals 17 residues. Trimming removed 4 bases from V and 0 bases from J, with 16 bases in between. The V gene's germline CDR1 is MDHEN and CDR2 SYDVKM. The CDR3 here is CASSSAAGSPSYNEQFF. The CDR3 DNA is TGTGCCAGCAGTTCCGCCGCGGGGTCCCCCTCCTACAATGAGCAGTTCTTC. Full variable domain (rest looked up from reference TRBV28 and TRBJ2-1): DVKVTQSSRYLVKRTGEKVFLECVQDMDHENMFWYRQDPGLGLRLIYFSYDVKMKEKGDIPEGYSVSREKKERFSLILESASTNQTSMYLCASSSAAGSPSYNEQFFGPGTRLTVL.

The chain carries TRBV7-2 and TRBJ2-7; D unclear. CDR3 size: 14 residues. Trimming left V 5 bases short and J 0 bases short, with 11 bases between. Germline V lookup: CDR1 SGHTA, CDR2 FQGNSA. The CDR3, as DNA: TGTGCCAGCAGCCCAACGGGCCCCTCCTACGAGCAGTACTTC. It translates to CASSPTGPSYEQYF.

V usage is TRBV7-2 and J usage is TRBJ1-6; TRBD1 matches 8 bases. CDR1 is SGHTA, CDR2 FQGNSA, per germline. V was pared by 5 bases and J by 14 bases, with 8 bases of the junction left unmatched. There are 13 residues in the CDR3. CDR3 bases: TGTGCCAGCAGCCTGGACAGGGACTCGTCCCTCCACTTT. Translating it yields CASSLDRDSSLHF.

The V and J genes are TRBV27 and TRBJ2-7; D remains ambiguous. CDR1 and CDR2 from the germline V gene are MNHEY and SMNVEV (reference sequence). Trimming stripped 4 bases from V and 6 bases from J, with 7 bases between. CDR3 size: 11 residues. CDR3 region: CASSWGTEQYF. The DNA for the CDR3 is TGTGCCAGCAGTTGGGGTACCGAGCAGTACTTC.

CDR3 sequence: CATSDGPGTSGRALEQFF. DNA of the CDR3: TGTGCCACCAGTGATGGGCCCGGGACTAGCGGGAGGGCTCTTGAGCAGTTCTTC. The genes are TRBV24-1 and TRBJ2-1; 16 nucleotides line up with TRBD2. V dropped 3 bases and J dropped 9; count of bases not matched to a gene: 10. The CDR3 is 18 amino acids. Germline-derived CDR1 and CDR2 are KGHDR and SFDVKD.

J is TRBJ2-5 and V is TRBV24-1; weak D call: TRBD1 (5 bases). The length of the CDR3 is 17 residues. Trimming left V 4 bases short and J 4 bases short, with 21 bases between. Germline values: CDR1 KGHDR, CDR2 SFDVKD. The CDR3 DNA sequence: TGTGCCACCAGTGACTCAGGGCCGGCAGGGCGTGGAGAGACCCAGTACTTC. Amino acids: CATSDSGPAGRGETQYF.

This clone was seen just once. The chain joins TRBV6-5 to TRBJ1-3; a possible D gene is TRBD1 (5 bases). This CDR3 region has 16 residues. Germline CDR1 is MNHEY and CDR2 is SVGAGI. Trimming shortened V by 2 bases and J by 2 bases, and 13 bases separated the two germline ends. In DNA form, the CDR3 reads TGTGCCAGCAGTTACGGGGTGGGGGAGACTGGAAACACCATATATTTT. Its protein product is CASSYGVGETGNTIYF.

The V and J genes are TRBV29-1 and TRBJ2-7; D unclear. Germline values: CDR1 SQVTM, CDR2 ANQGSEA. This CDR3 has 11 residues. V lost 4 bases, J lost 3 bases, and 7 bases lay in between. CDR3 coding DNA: TGCAGCGTTGTAGGCGTCTACGAGCAGTACTTC. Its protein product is CSVVGVYEQYF.

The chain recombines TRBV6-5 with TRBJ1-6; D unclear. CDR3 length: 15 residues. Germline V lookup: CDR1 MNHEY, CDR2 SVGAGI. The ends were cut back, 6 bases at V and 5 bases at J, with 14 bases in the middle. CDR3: CASRTVLWDNSPLHF. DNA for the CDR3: TGTGCCAGCAGGACGGTACTGTGGGATAATTCACCCCTCCACTTT.

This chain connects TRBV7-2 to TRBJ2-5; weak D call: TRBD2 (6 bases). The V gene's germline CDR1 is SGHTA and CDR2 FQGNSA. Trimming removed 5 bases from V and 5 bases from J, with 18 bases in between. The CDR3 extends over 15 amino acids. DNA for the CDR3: TGTGCCAGCAGCCCACGTAGCGGAGCGGAGGAGACCCAGTACTTC. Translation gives CASSPRSGAEETQYF. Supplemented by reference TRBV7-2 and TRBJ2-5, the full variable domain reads GAGVSQSPSNKVTEKGKDVELRCDPISGHTALYWYRQSLGQGLEFLIYFQGNSAPDKSGLPSDRFSAERTGGSVSTLTIQRTQQEDSAVYLCASSPRSGAEETQYFGPGTRLLVL.

The CDR3 coding sequence is TGTGCCAGCGCAAGGGGGGGCACCGGGGAGCTGTTTTTT. As protein: CASARGGTGELFF. The chain combines TRBV28 with TRBJ2-2, with D perhaps matching TRBD2 (7 bases). CDR1 is MDHEN and CDR2 is SYDVKM in the germline V gene. V was pared by 8 bases and J by 4 bases, with 11 bases between. The length of the CDR3 is 13 residues.

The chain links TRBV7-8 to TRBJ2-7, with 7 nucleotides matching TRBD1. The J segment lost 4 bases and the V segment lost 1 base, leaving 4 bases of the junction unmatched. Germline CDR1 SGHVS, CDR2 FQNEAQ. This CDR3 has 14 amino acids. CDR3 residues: CASSLGGGGYEQYF. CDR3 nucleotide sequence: TGTGCCAGCAGCTTAGGAGGGGGCGGATACGAGCAGTACTTC.

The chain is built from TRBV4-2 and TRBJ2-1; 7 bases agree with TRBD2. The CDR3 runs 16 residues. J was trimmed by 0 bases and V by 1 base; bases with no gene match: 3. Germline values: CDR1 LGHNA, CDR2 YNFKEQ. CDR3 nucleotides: TGTGCCAGCAGCCAAGCCCCTAGCGGCTCCTACAATGAGCAGTTCTTC. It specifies CASSQAPSGSYNEQFF.

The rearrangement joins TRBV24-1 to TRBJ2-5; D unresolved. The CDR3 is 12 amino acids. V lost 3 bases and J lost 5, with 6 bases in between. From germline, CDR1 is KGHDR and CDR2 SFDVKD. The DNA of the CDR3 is TGTGCCACCAGTGATCCCTGGGAGACCCAGTACTTC. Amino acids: CATSDPWETQYF.

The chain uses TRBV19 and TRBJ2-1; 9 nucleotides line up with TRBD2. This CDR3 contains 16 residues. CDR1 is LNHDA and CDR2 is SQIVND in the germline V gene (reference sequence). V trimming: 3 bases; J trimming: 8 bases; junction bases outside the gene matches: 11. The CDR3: CASSIRLAGPTDEQFF. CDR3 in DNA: TGTGCCAGTAGTATTAGGCTAGCGGGACCCACGGATGAGCAGTTCTTC.

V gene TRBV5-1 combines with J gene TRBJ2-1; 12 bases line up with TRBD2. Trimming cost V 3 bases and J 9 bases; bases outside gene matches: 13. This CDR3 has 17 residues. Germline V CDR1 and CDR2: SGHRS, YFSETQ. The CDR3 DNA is TGCGCCAGCAGCTCCATTACACGACTAGCGGGAGTCGGTGAGCAGTTCTTC. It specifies CASSSITRLAGVGEQFF.